This TCR beta chain was sequenced for a study of cytomegalovirus exposure and HLA in healthy donors. Study-wide findings and caveats: Earlier analysis found most TCR beta V segments productive about 87% or about 30% of the time. Some V segments (TRBV6-2 and TRBV6-3 among them) were excluded as indistinguishable.

PCR amplification relied on 60 Vbeta primers (plus 13 Jbeta primers). The data were produced by immunoSEQ multiplex PCR, yet TCRdb's version contains in-frame clones alone and is incomplete. The table shows tens of thousands of clones, with 75% occurring only once. This clone appeared a single time. Its antigen is still unknown. Germline V lookup: CDR1 SGDLS, CDR2 YYNGEE. The CDR3 spans 15 residues. The V end was cut by 3 bases, the J end by 3 bases, with 15 bases between. Specimen: PBMCs. The V gene is TRBV9, the J gene TRBJ1-1, with D tentatively TRBD1 (6 bases). The receptor comes from a man in his forties or fifties in good health and CMV-seronegative. CDR3 loop: CASSATGIPDTEAFF. CDR3 DNA: TGTGCCAGCAGCGCTACAGGGATTCCAGACACTGAAGCTTTCTTT.